Listed below are T cell receptor beta chains from one sample, sequenced in a study of blood T cell repertoires in COVID-19. Data came from immunoSEQ multiplex PCR; TCRdb stores just in-frame clones and leaves some out. The sample has about 160,000 clones, approximately 87% seen once. Specimen: PBMCs or T cells enriched from blood (not recorded which). All receptors derive from a woman aged 50 to 65 who had recovered from COVID-19. Both conserved end residues are part of each CDR3. The D gene is left open where the match is weak. Clone size is shown for a subset of rows, as once, few, many or a class of expanded clone.

CDR3aa	CDR3nt	j_gene	d_gene	abundance	v_gene
CASSQKGANTEAFF	TGTGCCAGCAGCCAGAAGGGGGCGAACACTGAAGCTTTCTTT	TRBJ1-1	TRBD1	NA	TRBV7-9
CASSPGTGSTGELFF	TGTGCCAGCAGCCCCGGGACAGGTAGCACCGGGGAGCTGTTTTTT	TRBJ2-2	TRBD1	NA	TRBV5-4
CASSLIPGTGANVLTF	TGTGCCAGCAGCTTAATTCCAGGGACTGGGGCCAACGTCCTGACTTTC	TRBJ2-6	NA	NA	TRBV7-3
CASSAGVSGANVLTF	TGTGCCAGCAGCGCCGGGGTTTCTGGGGCCAACGTCCTGACTTTC	TRBJ2-6	NA	once	TRBV7-8
CASRRGSSGARDTQYF	TGTGCCAGCAGAAGGGGATCTAGCGGGGCCCGGGATACGCAGTATTTT	TRBJ2-3	TRBD2	NA	TRBV27
CASSHGGNTGELFF	TGCGCCAGCAGCCACGGCGGGAACACCGGGGAGCTGTTTTTT	TRBJ2-2	NA	NA	TRBV4-1
CASSDGQRYEQYF	TGTGCCAGCAGCGACGGACAGCGCTACGAGCAGTACTTC	TRBJ2-7	NA	few	TRBV11-2
CASVDRPLRDTQYF	TGTGCCAGCGTAGACAGGCCCCTTCGGGATACGCAGTATTTT	TRBJ2-3	NA	NA	TRBV6-5
CASSLIGGTGELFF	TGTGCCAGTAGCCTTATAGGGGGTACCGGGGAGCTGTTTTTT	TRBJ2-2	NA	NA	TRBV19
CAISEAGLGASDYTF	TGTGCCATCAGTGAGGCAGGCTTGGGAGCTTCGGACTACACCTTC	TRBJ1-2	NA	NA	TRBV10-3
CASSSRLAGGGRQYF	TGTGCCAGCAGCTCGAGACTAGCGGGGGGTGGTAGGCAGTACTTC	TRBJ2-7	TRBD2	once	TRBV6-5
CASSLVDRTGELFF	TGTGCCAGCAGCTTGGTGGACAGAACCGGGGAGCTGTTTTTT	TRBJ2-2	NA	NA	TRBV11-2
CASSLAGVRSGLAGGDEQFF	TGTGCCAGCAGCTTAGCGGGAGTCCGCTCGGGACTAGCGGGGGGGGATGAGCAGTTCTTC	TRBJ2-1	TRBD2	NA	TRBV7-2
CASSSATGHNEQFF	TGCGCCAGCAGCTCAGCGACTGGCCACAATGAGCAGTTCTTC	TRBJ2-1	NA	NA	TRBV5-1
CASSPQTASYEQYF	TGTGCCAGCAGCCCACAGACGGCCTCCTACGAGCAGTACTTC	TRBJ2-7	NA	NA	TRBV9
CASSEARGGEQYF	TGTGCCAGCAGTGAAGCGCGTGGAGGAGAGCAGTACTTC	TRBJ2-7	NA	NA	TRBV2
CASSRGAGELFF	TGTGCCAGTAGTAGGGGGGCCGGGGAGCTGTTTTTT	TRBJ2-2	NA	NA	TRBV19
CASSRARVSPPGNTIYF	TGTGCCAGTAGTAGGGCCAGGGTGTCCCCTCCTGGAAACACCATATATTTT	TRBJ1-3	NA	NA	TRBV19
CASRRDRGDGYTF	TGTGCCAGCAGGAGAGACAGGGGTGATGGCTACACCTTC	TRBJ1-2	TRBD1	once	TRBV9
CASSYIGLFRTDTQYF	TGTGCCAGCAGTTATATTGGACTTTTCCGCACAGATACGCAGTATTTT	TRBJ2-3	NA	NA	TRBV27
CASSVDPGPEAFF	TGTGCCAGCAGCGTAGATCCAGGGCCTGAAGCTTTCTTT	TRBJ1-1	NA	NA	TRBV2
CASSAGGQGQTEAFF	TGTGCCAGCAGCGCAGGGGGACAGGGGCAGACTGAAGCTTTCTTT	TRBJ1-1	TRBD1	NA	TRBV11-2
CASSPRTGGDVNIYF	TGTGCCAGCAGCCCACGGACAGGGGGCGATGTCAACATATATTTT	TRBJ1-3	TRBD1	NA	TRBV7-6
CASSFRAGPYYGYTF	TGTGCCAGCAGTTTTAGGGCAGGGCCCTACTATGGCTACACCTTC	TRBJ1-2	NA	NA	TRBV27
CASSPGTGNTEAFF	TGTGCCAGCAGCCCAGGGACAGGGAATACTGAAGCTTTCTTT	TRBJ1-1	TRBD1	NA	TRBV11-3
CASSLGTGGSNEQFF	TGCGCCAGCAGCTTAGGGACAGGGGGTTCCAATGAGCAGTTCTTC	TRBJ2-1	TRBD1	NA	TRBV5-1
CASSPYRTNTGELFF	TGTGCCAGCAGCCCCTACCGGACTAACACCGGGGAGCTGTTTTTT	TRBJ2-2	NA	NA	TRBV3-1/TRBV3-2
CSAPPSGGVVGQFF	TGCAGCGCACCCCCTAGCGGGGGGGTAGTAGGGCAGTTCTTC	TRBJ2-1	TRBD2	NA	TRBV29-1
CASSLTGRGDGYTF	TGTGCCAGCAGCTTAACAGGCAGGGGAGATGGCTACACCTTC	TRBJ1-2	NA	NA	TRBV7-3
CASSQVAGRIDF	TGTGCCAGCAGCCAAGTCGCGGGCCGAATAGACTTC	TRBJ2-4	NA	once	TRBV3-1/TRBV3-2
CASSLAPTDPRGYTF	TGTGCCAGCAGCTTAGCCCCAACAGATCCCCGGGGCTACACCTTC	TRBJ1-2	NA	NA	TRBV11-2
CASSFGGLGTGELFF	TGTGCCAGCAGCTTCGGAGGACTCGGCACCGGGGAGCTGTTTTTT	TRBJ2-2	NA	NA	TRBV7-9
CASSLNQGGYNEQFF	TGTGCCAGCAGCTTAAACCAGGGAGGGTACAATGAGCAGTTCTTC	TRBJ2-1	TRBD2	NA	TRBV7-3
CASSPRGGDGQFF	TGTGCCAGCTCACCGCGAGGGGGGGACGGGCAGTTCTTC	TRBJ2-1	NA	NA	TRBV18
CASSGGQGYADTQYF	TGTGCCAGCAGTGGGGGACAGGGATACGCAGATACGCAGTATTTT	TRBJ2-3	TRBD1	few	TRBV2